What follows are 12 T cell receptor beta chains derived from one specimen sequenced in a study of blood T cell repertoires in COVID-19. The protocol was immunoSEQ multiplex PCR, while the TCRdb copy is restricted to in-frame clones and leaves out a portion. The sample has around 140,000 clones, about 83% seen once. The sequencing input was peripheral blood. These receptors were obtained from a man in his thirties or forties with COVID-19, enrolled during active disease.

This clone appeared once. The rearrangement joins TRBV6-5 to TRBJ2-2, with 9 nucleotides matching TRBD1. Germline V lookup: CDR1 MNHEY, CDR2 SVGAGI. The junction had 5 bases not matched to a gene; V was cut back by 11 bases and J by 4 bases. The CDR3 sequence is 13 residues long. For the CDR3, the DNA is TGTGCCGGGACAGGGAGGGTCACCGGGGAGCTGTTTTTT. This translates into CAGTGRVTGELFF.

V usage is TRBV5-4 and J usage is TRBJ1-1; 9 nucleotides line up with TRBD1. The V gene end was trimmed by 4 bases and the J gene end by 4 bases; junction bases not matched to a gene: 20. In germline, CDR1 is SGHNT, CDR2 YYREEE (reference sequence). The CDR3 is 19 amino acids. The CDR3: CASSTPSKLGQGGVTEAFF. The CDR3 DNA reads TGTGCCAGCAGCACTCCAAGTAAATTGGGACAGGGAGGGGTCACTGAAGCTTTCTTT.

The CDR3 DNA sequence: TGTGCCAGCAGCCCCCTTGGGGCTGGGGGCTATCAGCCCCAGCATTTT. Amino acid sequence: CASSPLGAGGYQPQHF. The chain has TRBV6-2 or TRBV6-3 and TRBJ1-5; weak D call: TRBD1 (6 bases). Looked up from germline, CDR1 is MNHEY and CDR2 is SVGEGT. V was cut by 6 bases and J by 5 bases, with 20 bases left in between. CDR3 length: 16 amino acids.

In this sample, this clone turned up a few times. This chain uses TRBV2 with TRBJ1-3, with a tentative D call TRBD1 (6 bases). Deletions cut 6 bases from V and 4 bases from J, with 19 bases between. Germline loops: CDR1 SNHLY, CDR2 FYNNEI. The length of the CDR3 is 16 residues. DNA of the CDR3: TGTGCCAGCAGCCTCTTTGCGACAGGTGTCGGAAACACCATATATTTT. Its translation: CASSLFATGVGNTIYF.

In its sample, this clone was seen a few times. V gene TRBV28 combines with J gene TRBJ1-2, with 7 bases fitting TRBD1. CDR3 size: 13 residues. Germline lookup yields CDR1 MDHEN and CDR2 SYDVKM. Unmatched junction bases numbered 2, after V lost 2 bases and J lost 5 bases. CDR3 DNA: TGTGCCAGCAGTTTAAGGGGGCCTTATGGCTACACCTTC. Amino acids: CASSLRGPYGYTF.

The V and J genes are TRBV30 and TRBJ1-1, with 7 bases fitting TRBD1. Unmatched junction bases numbered 7, after V lost 5 bases and J lost 4 bases. CDR1 is GTSNPN, CDR2 SVGIG, per germline (reference sequence). The CDR3 has 13 residues. CDR3 sequence (DNA): TGTGCCTGGGACAGGGTGGCGGGCACTGAAGCTTTCTTT. Residues: CAWDRVAGTEAFF.

The V gene is TRBV5-6, the J gene TRBJ2-5, with TRBD2 matching 9 bases. The CDR3 is 15 residues long. Germline V CDR1 and CDR2: SGHDT, YYEEEE. After removal of 2 bases from V and 2 bases from J, the junction contained 4 bases not matched to a gene. CDR3 sequence reads: CASSFRLAVQETQYF. In DNA form, the CDR3 reads TGTGCCAGCAGCTTTAGACTAGCGGTACAAGAGACCCAGTACTTC.

The J gene is TRBJ2-3, the V gene TRBV7-2, with TRBD2 matching over 11 bases. V gave up 4 bases and J gave up 1 base; unmatched junction bases: 1. This CDR3 has 15 residues. Looked up from germline, CDR1 is SGHTA and CDR2 is FQGNSA. The CDR3 protein is CASSSGLAGTDTQYF. The CDR3 bases are TGTGCCAGCAGCTCGGGACTAGCGGGCACAGATACGCAGTATTTT.

V is TRBV7-2 and J is TRBJ2-7; 8 bases align to TRBD2. The CDR3 extends over 14 amino acids. The J segment lost 6 bases and the V segment lost 0 bases, leaving 4 bases of the junction unmatched. Germline loops: CDR1 SGHTA, CDR2 FQGNSA. The CDR3, as DNA: TGTGCCAGCAGCTTAGCTAGCGGGGTGGTCGAGCAGTACTTC. It codes for CASSLASGVVEQYF.

The genes are TRBV18 and TRBJ2-1, with 10 bases identical to TRBD1. Germline CDR1 KGHSH, CDR2 LQKENI. The ends lost 3 bases at V and 9 bases at J; junction bases unmatched: 14. This CDR3 has 17 amino acids. The CDR3 is CASSPSGSGTGVSEQFF. CDR3 bases: TGTGCCAGCTCACCGTCCGGTTCCGGGACAGGGGTATCTGAGCAGTTCTTC.

The V and J genes are TRBV2 and TRBJ2-7; D might be TRBD2 (5 bases). V lost 8 bases, J lost 0 bases, and 20 bases lay in between. The CDR3 contains 16 residues. From germline, CDR1 is SNHLY and CDR2 FYNNEI. CDR3 nucleotides: TGTGCCAGCCCTCGAAGCGGCTTGATGAGCTCCTACGAGCAGTACTTC. Its translation: CASPRSGLMSSYEQYF. Combining the CDR3 with reference TRBV2 and TRBJ2-7 gives the whole variable domain EPEVTQTPSHQVTQMGQEVILRCVPISNHLYFYWYRQILGQKVEFLVSFYNNEISEKSEIFDDQFSVERPDGSNFTLKIRSTKLEDSAMYFCASPRSGLMSSYEQYFGPGTRLTVT.

V and J are TRBV14 and TRBJ2-7; tentative D call: TRBD2 (5 bases). CDR3 size: 13 residues. Germline-derived CDR1 and CDR2 are SGHDN and FVKESK. The V end was cut by 5 bases, the J end by 7 bases, with 15 bases between. In DNA, the CDR3 is TGTGCCAGCAGCGCGGACGGGGTTGAAGAGCAGTACTTC. It is translated as CASSADGVEEQYF.